These 30 T cell receptor beta chains share one sample of origin, sequenced in a study of blood T cell repertoires in COVID-19 (dated by TCRdb to the early 2020s). Libraries were made using the immunoSEQ multiplex PCR assay. This immuneACCESS table, as held by TCRdb, lists in-frame sequences with V and J called but not all clones. Of the missing ones, under half trace to an unresolved V gene in checked studies; the others have no known cause. The sample has 85,000 to 100,000 clones on record, 85% to 90% of them singletons. The ten largest account for 10% to 15% of the sample. Material for sequencing was peripheral blood. These receptors were collected from an older woman in a cohort sampled during active or convalescent COVID-19.

V usage is TRBV5-1 and J usage is TRBJ2-1; TRBD2 aligns across 8 bases. The CDR3 consists of 18 residues. The junction had 10 bases not matched to a gene; V was cut back by 1 base and J by 1 base. Germline-derived CDR1 and CDR2 are SGHRS and YFSETQ. CDR3 residues: CASSLFGRASGSYNEQFF. As DNA, the CDR3 is TGCGCCAGCAGCTTGTTTGGGCGGGCTAGCGGGTCCTACAATGAGCAGTTCTTC.

The V call is TRBV15, the J call TRBJ2-1, with 10 bases lining up with TRBD2. Germline V gene lookup returns CDR1 LNHNV and CDR2 YYDKDF (reference sequence). Trimming cost V 0 bases and J 7 bases; bases outside gene matches: 6. The CDR3 is made up of 16 amino acids. CDR3 sequence: CATSRDSGRLVNEQFF. CDR3 sequence (DNA): TGTGCCACCAGCAGAGATAGCGGGAGGCTGGTGAATGAGCAGTTCTTC.

This chain connects TRBV6-4 to TRBJ2-1; TRBD2 matches at 7 bases. This CDR3 has 15 residues. Germline-derived CDR1 and CDR2 are MRHNA and SNTAGT. The V gene end was trimmed by 8 bases and the J gene end by 7 bases; junction bases not matched to a gene: 14. The CDR3 region is CASSPRPSGGNEQFF. CDR3 bases: TGTGCCAGCTCACCGCGGCCGTCCGGGGGGAATGAGCAGTTCTTC.

The count of this clone is one. CDR3 sequence: CASSEEQWEQYF. The CDR3 DNA reads TGTGCCAGCAGTGAAGAACAATGGGAGCAGTACTTC. The chain carries TRBV6-1 and TRBJ2-7; D uncertain. From germline, CDR1 is MNHNS and CDR2 SASEGT. V lost 1 base and J lost 7, with 8 bases in between. The CDR3 is 12 amino acids.

V is TRBV5-1 and J is TRBJ1-4; 8 bases match TRBD1. Unmatched junction bases numbered 8, after V lost 6 bases and J lost 4 bases. The CDR3 sequence is 15 residues long. The germline CDR1 and CDR2 sequences are SGHRS and YFSETQ. The CDR3 region has the DNA TGCGCCAGCACCTCCGGGACAGGAGTTAATGAAAAACTGTTTTTT. This encodes CASTSGTGVNEKLFF.

The V call is TRBV7-6, the J call TRBJ2-7, with 11 bases aligning to TRBD2. V lost 4 bases to trimming and J lost 2 bases; unmatched junction nucleotides: 4. Germline CDR1 and CDR2: SGHVS and FNYEAQ. The CDR3 loop spans 15 amino acids. The CDR3 region is CASSSRLAGTYEQYF. CDR3 in DNA: TGTGCCAGCAGCTCGCGACTAGCGGGAACCTACGAGCAGTACTTC. Using reference TRBV7-6 and TRBJ2-7 for the parts outside the CDR3, the full variable domain is GAGVSQSPRYKVTKRGQDVALRCDPISGHVSLYWYRQALGQGPEFLTYFNYEAQQDKSGLPNDRFSAERPEGSISTLTIQRTEQRDSAMYRCASSSRLAGTYEQYFGPGTRLTVT.

The genes are TRBV4-2 and TRBJ2-6, with 12 positions matching TRBD2. V dropped 2 bases and J dropped 3; count of bases not matched to a gene: 5. The CDR3 extends over 18 amino acids. Germline V gene data show CDR1 as LGHNA and CDR2 as YNFKEQ. The CDR3 reads CASSQLTSGSGGANVLTF. The CDR3 coding sequence is TGTGCCAGCAGCCAATTGACTAGCGGGAGTGGTGGGGCCAACGTCCTGACTTTC.

The chain employs TRBV28 and TRBJ2-2, with a tentative D call TRBD1 (6 bases). Trimming removed 7 bases from V and 1 base from J, with 10 bases in between. Germline assignment: CDR1 MDHEN and CDR2 SYDVKM. The CDR3 spans 14 residues. The CDR3 loop reads CASTVGGNTGELFF. CDR3 nucleotide sequence: TGTGCCAGCACCGTAGGGGGGAACACCGGGGAGCTGTTTTTT. Drawing the rest from reference TRBV28 and TRBJ2-2, the complete variable domain is DVKVTQSSRYLVKRTGEKVFLECVQDMDHENMFWYRQDPGLGLRLIYFSYDVKMKEKGDIPEGYSVSREKKERFSLILESASTNQTSMYLCASTVGGNTGELFFGEGSRLTVL.

The chain joins TRBV2 to TRBJ2-7, with D unresolved. V lost 5 bases and J lost 6, with 8 bases in between. Looked up from germline, CDR1 is SNHLY and CDR2 is FYNNEI. The CDR3 length is 11 residues. The CDR3 region is CASSLVPEQYF. The CDR3 DNA sequence: TGTGCCAGCAGTCTCGTCCCCGAGCAGTACTTC.

The chain joins TRBV7-9 to TRBJ1-4; a weak D match, TRBD1 (6 bases). The CDR3 is made up of 15 amino acids. V lost 5 bases and J lost 2, with 12 bases in between. Germline lookup yields CDR1 SEHNR and CDR2 FQNEAQ (reference sequence). As DNA, the CDR3 is TGTGCCAGCAGCATCTACAGGGAGACTAATGAAAAACTGTTTTTT. The encoded protein is CASSIYRETNEKLFF.

V gene TRBV25-1 combines with J gene TRBJ1-5; possible D gene TRBD1, 5 bases. Trimming removed 9 bases at V and 5 bases at J, with 17 bases between. Germline V CDR1 and CDR2: MGHDK, SYGVNS. The length of the CDR3 is 14 residues. CDR3 protein: CARSNKSGYQPQHF. DNA of the CDR3: TGTGCCAGGTCGAATAAATCAGGGTATCAGCCCCAGCATTTT.

The chain combines TRBV12-3 or TRBV12-4 with TRBJ2-1, with D perhaps matching TRBD1 (5 bases). V lost 2 bases, J lost 6 bases, and 8 bases lay in between. The CDR3 runs to 13 residues. CDR3 amino acids: CASSLRQFNEQFF. CDR3 bases: TGTGCCAGCAGTTTACGACAGTTCAATGAGCAGTTCTTC.

The CDR3, as DNA: TGCGCCAGCAGCTTTATACGGAATGAAAAACTGTTTTTT. Protein product: CASSFIRNEKLFF. The rearrangement joins TRBV5-1 to TRBJ1-4, with D unresolved. In germline, CDR1 is SGHRS, CDR2 YFSETQ. V was pared by 2 bases and J by 5 bases, with 7 bases between. The CDR3 sequence is 13 residues long.

This chain joins TRBV4-1 and TRBJ2-3, with a tentative D call TRBD2 (6 bases). Germline V gives CDR1 MGHRA, CDR2 YSYEKL. V gave up 1 base and J gave up 2 bases, with 13 bases separating them. This CDR3 region has 16 residues. The CDR3: CASSQGGTLLTDTQYF. CDR3 coding DNA: TGCGCCAGCAGCCAAGGGGGGACTTTACTCACAGATACGCAGTATTTT.

V gene TRBV6-2 or TRBV6-3 combines with J gene TRBJ1-5, with D hard to call. CDR1 is MNHEY and CDR2 is SVGEGT in the germline V gene. The CDR3 runs 17 residues. The germline V and J ends were trimmed by 2 bases and 1 base, with 15 bases remaining between them. The CDR3 DNA is TGTGCCAGCAGTTACACCCGGACGGGGAGGAGCAATCAGCCCCAGCATTTT. It yields the protein CASSYTRTGRSNQPQHF.

The gene calls are TRBV27 and TRBJ1-1, with 7 bases matching TRBD1. CDR3 length equals 14 residues. V was pared by 6 bases and J by 0 bases, with 4 bases of the junction left unmatched. Germline V gives CDR1 MNHEY, CDR2 SMNVEV (reference sequence). The CDR3 DNA is TGTGCCAGCAGCAGGGGGGCCATGAACACTGAAGCTTTCTTT. It translates to CASSRGAMNTEAFF.

In DNA form, the CDR3 reads TGTGCCAGCTCACCTAACGGGGGGGACGAGCAGTACTTC. It specifies CASSPNGGDEQYF. The gene calls are TRBV18 and TRBJ2-7; 8 bases agree with TRBD2. Germline-derived CDR1 and CDR2 are KGHSH and LQKENI. CDR3 size: 13 residues. Germline trimming cut 3 bases from V and 5 bases from J; bases unmatched to any gene: 3.

CDR3 amino acids: CASSIEGRENGYTF. CDR3 sequence (DNA): TGTGCCAGTAGTATTGAGGGAAGGGAGAATGGCTACACCTTC. The chain recombines TRBV19 with TRBJ1-2; D is unclear. The V end was cut by 3 bases, the J end by 6 bases, with 14 bases between. Looked up from germline, CDR1 is LNHDA and CDR2 is SQIVND (reference sequence). This CDR3 is 14 amino acids long.

The chain links TRBV11-1 to TRBJ2-1; D uncertain. The V end was cut by 3 bases, the J end by 14 bases, with 14 bases between. Per germline, CDR1 SGHAT and CDR2 FQDESV (reference sequence). The CDR3 has 12 residues. The CDR3 DNA reads as TGTGCCAGCAGCTTTACCAACCACGGAGAGTTCTTC. Protein product: CASSFTNHGEFF.

The rearrangement joins TRBV28 to TRBJ1-3, with D unresolved. This CDR3 has 15 amino acids. V lost 0 bases and J lost 0, with 6 bases in between. CDR1 and CDR2 from the germline V gene are MDHEN and SYDVKM. In DNA form, the CDR3 reads TGTGCCAGCAGTTTATGGCAGGCCTCTGGAAACACCATATATTTT. Protein sequence: CASSLWQASGNTIYF.

J is TRBJ2-3 and V is TRBV5-1, with TRBD2 matching over 8 bases. Germline values: CDR1 SGHRS, CDR2 YFSETQ. Trimming removed 4 bases from V and 2 bases from J; junction bases left unmatched: 12. This CDR3 comprises 17 residues. The CDR3 DNA sequence: TGCGCCAGCAGCCGGGAGGGTAGCGGGGCGACCACAGATACGCAGTATTTT. As protein: CASSREGSGATTDTQYF. Supplemented by reference TRBV5-1 and TRBJ2-3, the full variable domain reads KAGVTQTPRYLIKTRGQQVTLSCSPISGHRSVSWYQQTPGQGLQFLFEYFSETQRNKGNFPGRFSGRQFSNSRSEMNVSTLELGDSALYLCASSREGSGATTDTQYFGPGTRLTVL.

In this sample, this clone turned up once. The V gene is TRBV10-3, the J gene TRBJ2-5, with 9 positions matching TRBD2. Trimming took 3 bases from V and 1 from J; bases not matched to a gene: 6. This CDR3 has 16 residues. Germline V lookup: CDR1 ENHRY, CDR2 SYGVKD. DNA for the CDR3: TGTGCCATCAGTGACCGGGGTAGCGGGGGCCAAGAGACCCAGTACTTC. Its protein is CAISDRGSGGQETQYF.

This rearrangement joins TRBV3-1 (or the pseudogene TRBV3-2) to TRBJ1-2; no definite D call. The germline CDR1 and CDR2 sequences are LGHDT and YNNKEL (reference sequence). There are 12 residues in the CDR3. The V gene lost 4 bases and the J gene lost 5 bases, with 8 bases spanning the gap. As DNA, the CDR3 is TGTGCCAGCAGCCCTCACCAGTATGGCTACACCTTC. Protein product: CASSPHQYGYTF.

The CDR3 DNA sequence: TGTGCCAGCAGCCAACTCTCAGGCACTGAAGCTTTCTTT. It yields the protein CASSQLSGTEAFF. V usage is TRBV3-1 (or the pseudogene TRBV3-2) and J usage is TRBJ1-1, with D unclear. The germline V gene encodes CDR1 LGHDT and CDR2 YNNKEL (reference sequence). The V gene lost 2 bases and the J gene lost 4 bases, with 8 bases spanning the gap. The CDR3 consists of 13 residues.

V is TRBV5-1 and J is TRBJ2-6, with a weak D call TRBD1 (6 bases). Germline CDR1 and CDR2: SGHRS and YFSETQ. The V gene lost 3 bases and the J gene lost 3 bases, with 7 bases spanning the gap. The CDR3 consists of 14 residues. CDR3 protein: CASSYRDGANVLTF. Written as DNA, the CDR3 is TGCGCCAGCAGCTACAGGGATGGGGCCAACGTCCTGACTTTC. Full variable domain (outside the CDR3, taken from reference TRBV5-1 and TRBJ2-6): KAGVTQTPRYLIKTRGQQVTLSCSPISGHRSVSWYQQTPGQGLQFLFEYFSETQRNKGNFPGRFSGRQFSNSRSEMNVSTLELGDSALYLCASSYRDGANVLTFGAGSRLTVL.

The chain recombines TRBV12-3 or TRBV12-4 with TRBJ2-7, with a weak D call TRBD2 (6 bases). CDR3 length equals 12 residues. V was pared by 6 bases and J by 5 bases, with 11 bases between. The CDR3 nucleotides read TGTGCCAGCAGCCCCTGGAGGGACGAGCAGTACTTC. Its protein is CASSPWRDEQYF.

The V gene is TRBV7-2, the J gene TRBJ2-7, with D possibly matching TRBD2 (5 bases). The V gene lost 2 bases and the J gene lost 2 bases, with 16 bases spanning the gap. The germline V gene has CDR1 SGHTA and CDR2 FQGNSA. This CDR3 contains 16 residues. CDR3 nucleotide sequence: TGTGCCAGCAGCTTAAAAGGGCCGGGGTTAACCTACGAGCAGTACTTC. Amino acids: CASSLKGPGLTYEQYF.

The sample holds one count of this clone. At one of its ends the junction is not consistent with the germline gene, which may arise from a read error. This rearrangement joins TRBV6-5 to TRBJ2-3; 11 bases map to TRBD2. The CDR3 sequence is 14 residues long. Germline CDR1 MNHEY, CDR2 SVGAGI. Here the CDR3 DNA reads TGTGCCAGCAGTTACCAGTTACTAGCGGGAGCCACCCATTTT. Its protein product is CASSYQLLAGATHF.

The chain links TRBV7-9 to TRBJ2-5, with D possibly matching TRBD1 (8 bases). The germline V and J ends were trimmed by 4 bases and 4 bases, with 13 bases remaining between them. This CDR3 is built from 14 residues. In germline, CDR1 is SEHNR, CDR2 FQNEAQ (reference sequence). CDR3 protein: CASSSYRGGETQYF. The CDR3, as DNA: TGTGCCAGCAGCTCATACAGGGGGGGAGAGACCCAGTACTTC.

V usage is TRBV18 and J usage is TRBJ2-1; D is possibly TRBD2 (6 bases). Germline CDR1 is KGHSH and CDR2 is LQKENI. Trimming removed 5 bases from V and 6 bases from J, with 17 bases in between. CDR3 length: 15 amino acids. CDR3 sequence: CASSSQSAGGNEQFF. In DNA form, the CDR3 reads TGTGCCAGCTCATCACAGTCCGCCGGGGGCAATGAGCAGTTCTTC.